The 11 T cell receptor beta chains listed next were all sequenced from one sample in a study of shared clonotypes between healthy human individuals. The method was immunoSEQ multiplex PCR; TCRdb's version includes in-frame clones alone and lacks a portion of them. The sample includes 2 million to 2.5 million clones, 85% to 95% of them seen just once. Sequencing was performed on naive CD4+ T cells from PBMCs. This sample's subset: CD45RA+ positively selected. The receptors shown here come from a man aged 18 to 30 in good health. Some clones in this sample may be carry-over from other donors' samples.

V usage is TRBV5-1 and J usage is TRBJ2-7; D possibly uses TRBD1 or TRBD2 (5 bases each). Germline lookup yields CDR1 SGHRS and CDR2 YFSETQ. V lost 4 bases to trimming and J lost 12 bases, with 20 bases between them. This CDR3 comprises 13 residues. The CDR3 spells CASSPTQGTLPYF. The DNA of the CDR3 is TGCGCCAGCAGCCCAACCCAAGGGACGCTTCCGTACTTC.

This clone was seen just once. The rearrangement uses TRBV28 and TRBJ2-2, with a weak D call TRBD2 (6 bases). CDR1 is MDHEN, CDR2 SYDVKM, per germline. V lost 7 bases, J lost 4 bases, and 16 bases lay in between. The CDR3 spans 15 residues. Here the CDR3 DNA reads TGTGCCAGCACCCGATCGGAGGGGTTCACCGGGGAGCTGTTTTTT. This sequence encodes CASTRSEGFTGELFF.

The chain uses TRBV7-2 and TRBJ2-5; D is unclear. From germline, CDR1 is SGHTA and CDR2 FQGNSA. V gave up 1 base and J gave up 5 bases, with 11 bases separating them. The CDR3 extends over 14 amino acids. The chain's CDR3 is CASSLDSSYETQYF. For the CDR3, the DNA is TGTGCCAGCAGCTTAGACTCTTCTTACGAGACCCAGTACTTC.

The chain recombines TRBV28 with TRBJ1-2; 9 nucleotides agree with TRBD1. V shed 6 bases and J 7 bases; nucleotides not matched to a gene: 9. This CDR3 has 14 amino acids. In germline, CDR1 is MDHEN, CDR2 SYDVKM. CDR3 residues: CASREPGQGRGYTF. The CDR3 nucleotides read TGTGCCAGCAGGGAACCGGGACAGGGACGTGGCTACACCTTC.

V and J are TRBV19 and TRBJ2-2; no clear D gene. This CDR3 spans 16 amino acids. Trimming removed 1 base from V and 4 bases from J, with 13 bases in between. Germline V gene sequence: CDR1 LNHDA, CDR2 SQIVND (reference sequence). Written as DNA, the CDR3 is TGTGCCAGTAGTATAGGGAGACGGGCACTCACCGGGGAGCTGTTTTTT. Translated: CASSIGRRALTGELFF.

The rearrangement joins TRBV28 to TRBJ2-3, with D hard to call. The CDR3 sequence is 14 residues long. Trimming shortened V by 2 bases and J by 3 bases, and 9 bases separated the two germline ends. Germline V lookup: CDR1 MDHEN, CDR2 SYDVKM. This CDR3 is CASSLVSLTDTQYF. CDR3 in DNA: TGTGCCAGCAGTTTAGTATCCCTGACAGATACGCAGTATTTT.

The CDR3 protein is CASSQRQTPGNTIYF. Written as DNA, the CDR3 is TGTGCCAGCAGCCAGCGACAAACCCCCGGAAACACCATATATTTT. The chain is built from TRBV4-2 and TRBJ1-3; no definite D call. V was shortened by 3 bases and J by 4 bases, with 13 bases between the two germline ends. This CDR3 region has 15 residues. Per the germline V gene, CDR1 is LGHNA and CDR2 is YNFKEQ.

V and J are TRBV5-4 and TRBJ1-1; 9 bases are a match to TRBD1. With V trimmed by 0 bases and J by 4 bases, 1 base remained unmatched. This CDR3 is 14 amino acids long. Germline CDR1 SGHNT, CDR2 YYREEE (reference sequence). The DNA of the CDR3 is TGTGCCAGCAGCTTGGGGGACAGGGCCACTGAAGCTTTCTTT. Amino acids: CASSLGDRATEAFF.

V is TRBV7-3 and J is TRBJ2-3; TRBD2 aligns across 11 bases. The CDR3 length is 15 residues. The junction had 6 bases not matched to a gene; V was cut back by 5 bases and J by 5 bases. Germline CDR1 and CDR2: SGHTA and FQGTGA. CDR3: CASSLAGGEGDTQYF. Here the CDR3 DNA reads TGTGCCAGCAGCCTAGCGGGAGGTGAAGGAGATACGCAGTATTTT. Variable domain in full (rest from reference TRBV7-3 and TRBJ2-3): GAGVSQTPSNKVTEKGKYVELRCDPISGHTALYWYRQSLGQGPEFLIYFQGTGAADDSGLPNDRFFAVRPEGSVSTLKIQRTERGDSAVYLCASSLAGGEGDTQYFGPGTRLTVL.

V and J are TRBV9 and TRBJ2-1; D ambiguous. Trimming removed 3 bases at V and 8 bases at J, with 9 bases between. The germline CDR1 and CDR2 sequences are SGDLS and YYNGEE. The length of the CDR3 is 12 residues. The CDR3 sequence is CASSASRDEQFF. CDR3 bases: TGTGCCAGCAGCGCTTCCCGGGATGAGCAGTTCTTC.

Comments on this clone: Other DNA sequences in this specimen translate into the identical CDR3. The DNA for the CDR3 is TGTGCCAGCAGCTTAAGCAGAAGCTCCTACAATGAGCAGTTCTTC. Translation gives CASSLSRSSYNEQFF. This chain links TRBV7-3 with TRBJ2-1; D call uncertain. V was cut by 1 base and J by 0 bases, with 7 bases left in between. Per germline, CDR1 SGHTA and CDR2 FQGTGA. This CDR3 contains 15 residues.